Presented here are 13 T cell receptor beta chains from one specimen sequenced in a study of T cell responses to AZD1222 COVID-19 vaccine. Sequencing used immunoSEQ multiplex PCR; TCRdb keeps in-frame clones, though not all of them. The sample carries fewer than 140,000 clones, 90% recorded once. Sequenced here: peripheral blood, sampled 28 days after the second AZD1222 dose. The receptors were gathered from an adult who received the AZD1222 COVID-19 vaccine.

The CDR3 DNA is TGTGCCAGCAGCCAGCCGAACACTGAAGCTTTCTTT. It yields the protein CASSQPNTEAFF. The J gene is TRBJ1-1, the V gene TRBV3-1 (or the pseudogene TRBV3-2); D remains ambiguous. V lost 3 bases and J lost 1, with 3 bases in between. This CDR3 is built from 12 residues. Germline-derived CDR1 and CDR2 are LGHDT and YNNKEL (reference sequence).

This clone was seen once. The chain is built from TRBV13 and TRBJ2-7, with 8 bases identical to TRBD2. CDR1 is PRHDT, CDR2 FYEKMQ, per germline (reference sequence). The CDR3 extends over 14 amino acids. V lost 1 base to trimming and J lost 4 bases; unmatched junction nucleotides: 3. In DNA, the CDR3 is TGTGCCAGCAGCTTAGCGGGGGGGCTTTACGAGCAGTACTTC. Translated, it gives CASSLAGGLYEQYF.

The CDR3 loop is CASSPTRGFQETQYF. CDR3 DNA: TGTGCCAGCTCACCAACCAGGGGGTTTCAAGAGACCCAGTACTTC. The V call is TRBV18, the J call TRBJ2-5; TRBD1 agrees at 7 bases. Germline loops: CDR1 KGHSH, CDR2 LQKENI. V shed 2 bases and J 2 bases; nucleotides not matched to a gene: 5. The CDR3 extends over 15 amino acids.

V usage is TRBV19 and J usage is TRBJ1-1; D uncertain. The CDR3 extends over 13 amino acids. Germline CDR1 and CDR2: LNHDA and SQIVND (reference sequence). Trimming took off 3 bases at V and 1 base at J, with 6 bases between the two ends. The CDR3 is CASSISGNTEAFF. The DNA for the CDR3 is TGTGCCAGTAGTATCAGTGGGAACACTGAAGCTTTCTTT.

V gene TRBV5-4 combines with J gene TRBJ1-1, with TRBD1 as a possible D gene (6 bases). The V end lost 4 bases, the J end lost 2 bases, and 21 bases lay between the germline ends. This CDR3 is 17 amino acids long. Germline V CDR1 and CDR2: SGHNT, YYREEE (reference sequence). Here the CDR3 reads CASSTGGFGGGNTEAFF. Written as DNA, the CDR3 is TGTGCCAGCAGCACGGGGGGTTTTGGGGGCGGCAACACTGAAGCTTTCTTT.

V and J are TRBV19 and TRBJ1-1; 7 positions agree with TRBD1. Trimming took 3 bases from V and 4 from J; bases not matched to a gene: 8. This CDR3 is built from 15 residues. Germline V lookup: CDR1 LNHDA, CDR2 SQIVND (reference sequence). The CDR3 sequence: CASSINTGDGTEAFF. The CDR3 DNA follows: TGTGCCAGTAGTATCAACACAGGGGATGGCACTGAAGCTTTCTTT.

The chain joins TRBV5-8 to TRBJ1-5; D is undetermined. Trimming removed 0 bases from V and 3 bases from J, with 7 bases in between. The germline V gene encodes CDR1 SGHTS and CDR2 YDEGEE. This CDR3 has 14 amino acids. This CDR3 is CASSLGVNNQPQHF. In DNA form, the CDR3 reads TGTGCCAGCAGCTTGGGGGTAAACAATCAGCCCCAGCATTTT.

This sequence joins TRBV6-5 and TRBJ1-5; 7 bases are shared with TRBD1. The CDR3 runs 14 residues. V lost 4 bases to trimming and J lost 7 bases; unmatched junction nucleotides: 7. Germline V CDR1 and CDR2: MNHEY, SVGAGI. DNA for the CDR3: TGTGCCAGCAGTTCCGCCGGACAGGTCCAGCCCCAGCATTTT. It specifies CASSSAGQVQPQHF.

V usage is TRBV5-5 and J usage is TRBJ2-3; 8 bases are a match to TRBD2. V lost 4 bases, J lost 0 bases, and 19 bases stayed unmatched. CDR1 and CDR2 (germline): SGHKS, YYEKEE (reference sequence). This CDR3 comprises 20 residues. The CDR3 loop reads CASSPGVGLAGGSSTDTQYF. The CDR3 DNA is TGTGCCAGCAGCCCGGGAGTCGGGCTAGCGGGTGGTTCTAGCACAGATACGCAGTATTTT.

The rearrangement links TRBV5-6 to TRBJ2-1; D call uncertain. The germline V and J ends were trimmed by 6 bases and 5 bases, with 12 bases remaining between them. In germline, CDR1 is SGHDT, CDR2 YYEEEE. This CDR3 comprises 13 residues. The CDR3 DNA sequence: TGTGCCAGCAACGGACGGCAGAACAATGAGCAGTTCTTC. Translating gives CASNGRQNNEQFF. The full variable domain, completed using reference TRBV5-6 and TRBJ2-1, is DAGVTQSPTHLIKTRGQQVTLRCSPKSGHDTVSWYQQALGQGPQFIFQYYEEEERQRGNFPDRFSGHQFPNYSSELNVNALLLGDSALYLCASNGRQNNEQFFGPGTRLTVL.

V gene TRBV6-5 combines with J gene TRBJ2-2; D is possibly TRBD2 (6 bases). V was pared by 10 bases and J by 5 bases, with 17 bases between. The CDR3 is 14 residues long. Per the germline V gene, CDR1 is MNHEY and CDR2 is SVGAGI. CDR3 DNA sequence: TGTGCCACCGGGGGTGAGACAGCTACCGGGGAGCTGTTTTTT. Translation gives CATGGETATGELFF.

The gene calls are TRBV7-2 and TRBJ2-1; tentatively, D is TRBD2 (6 bases). The CDR3 runs 16 residues. The germline gives CDR1 SGHTA, CDR2 FQGNSA. Trimming took 6 bases from V and 1 from J, leaving 16 bases between them. The CDR3, as DNA: TGTGCCAGCAGTTCCCGCGGGGCAAGTTCCTACAATGAGCAGTTCTTC. Translated, it gives CASSSRGASSYNEQFF.

V and J are TRBV6-5 and TRBJ2-7; 8 bases are a match to TRBD1. The CDR3 runs 14 residues. Germline values: CDR1 MNHEY, CDR2 SVGAGI. The J segment lost 4 bases and the V segment lost 6 bases, leaving 8 bases of the junction unmatched. In DNA form, the CDR3 reads TGTGCCAGCAGACGGGGACAGGACGAATACGAGCAGTACTTC. This codes for CASRRGQDEYEQYF.